These T cell receptor beta chains were read from a single sample in a study of T cell responses to AZD1222 COVID-19 vaccine. The data were produced by immunoSEQ multiplex PCR, yet TCRdb's version contains in-frame clones alone and is incomplete. The data contain 90,000 to 150,000 clones, approximately 90% of them singletons. The sample was peripheral blood, taken on day 0 of AZD1222 vaccination. The receptors were gathered from an adult in good health. Both conserved end residues are part of each CDR3. A D gene is named only where the DNA matches it firmly. For some rows the clone size is stated as once, few or many, or as a class when expanded; others skip it.

d_call	clone_size	v_call	j_call	cdr3_aa	cdr3_nt
NA	once	TRBV2	TRBJ1-3	CASSAGSSGNTIYF	TGTGCCAGCAGTGCGGGCAGCTCTGGAAACACCATATATTTT
NA	NA	TRBV13	TRBJ2-5	CASSLSGARETQYF	TGTGCCAGCAGCTTATCGGGGGCTAGGGAGACCCAGTACTTC
NA	few	TRBV6-4	TRBJ2-2	CASSEGDTGELFF	TGTGCCAGCAGTGAAGGGGACACCGGGGAGCTGTTTTTT
NA	NA	TRBV12-3/TRBV12-4	TRBJ2-7	CASSPRQSYEQYF	TGTGCCAGCAGTCCGAGACAGTCCTACGAGCAGTACTTC
NA	NA	TRBV3-1/TRBV3-2	TRBJ2-5	CASSQDIGTSQETQYF	TGTGCCAGCAGCCAAGATATTGGGACCAGCCAAGAGACCCAGTACTTC
NA	once	TRBV14	TRBJ2-2	CASSLRRDHTGELFF	TGTGCCAGCAGCTTACGGCGGGACCACACCGGGGAGCTGTTTTTT
TRBD1	NA	TRBV18	TRBJ2-7	CASSQSPGTGRYEQYF	TGTGCCAGCTCACAATCTCCTGGGACAGGGCGATACGAGCAGTACTTC
NA	NA	TRBV29-1	TRBJ1-1	CSVDRGTNTEAFF	TGCAGCGTTGACCGGGGGACGAACACTGAAGCTTTCTTT
NA	NA	TRBV18	TRBJ1-2	CASSPRTGTNYGYTF	TGTGCCAGCTCACCAAGGACGGGGACTAACTATGGCTACACCTTC
NA	NA	TRBV11-3	TRBJ2-7	CASRAWGTEQYF	TGTGCCAGCAGGGCTTGGGGAACCGAGCAGTACTTC
NA	NA	TRBV7-2	TRBJ2-7	CASSLPRGLGEEQYF	TGTGCCAGCAGCTTACCCAGGGGTCTGGGCGAGGAGCAGTACTTC
NA	NA	TRBV5-1	TRBJ2-3	CASSLWAGRRGTDTQYF	TGCGCCAGCAGCTTGTGGGCAGGGAGGCGCGGCACAGATACGCAGTATTTT